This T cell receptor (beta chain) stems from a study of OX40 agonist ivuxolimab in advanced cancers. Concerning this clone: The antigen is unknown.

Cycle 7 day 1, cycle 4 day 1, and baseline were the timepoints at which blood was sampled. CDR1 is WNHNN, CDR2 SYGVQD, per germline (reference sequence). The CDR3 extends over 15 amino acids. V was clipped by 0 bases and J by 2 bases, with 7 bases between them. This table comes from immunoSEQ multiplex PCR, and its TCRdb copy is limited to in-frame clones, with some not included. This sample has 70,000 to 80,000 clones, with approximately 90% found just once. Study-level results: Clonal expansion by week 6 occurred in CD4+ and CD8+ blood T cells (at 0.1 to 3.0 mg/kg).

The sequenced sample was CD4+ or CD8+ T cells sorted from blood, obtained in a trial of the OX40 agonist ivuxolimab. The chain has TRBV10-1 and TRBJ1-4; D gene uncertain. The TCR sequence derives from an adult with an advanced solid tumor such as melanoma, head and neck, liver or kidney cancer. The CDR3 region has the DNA TGCGCCAGCAGTGAGTCATCGGGGACTAATGAAAAACTGTTTTTT. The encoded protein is CASSESSGTNEKLFF.